The clone carrying this T cell receptor (beta chain) occurred many times. These data originate in a study of read filtering for tumor transcriptome and immune sequencing. Study background: After DNase treatment, RNA was made into whole-transcriptome libraries.

This library used approximately 390 ng RNA and molecular barcoded adaptors spanning alpha/delta and beta/gamma chains. MiXCR was run by TCRdb on the reads, yielding one entry per CDR3 protein. The table records roughly 93,000 distinct CDR3 sequences, roughly 21% of them present only once. Trimming took 5 bases from V and 0 from J, leaving 12 bases between them. Per germline, CDR1 MDHEN and CDR2 SYDVKM. The CDR3 is 15 residues long. The TCR originated in a donor aged 40 or over with multiple myeloma. This sequence joins TRBV28 and TRBJ2-3; a possible D gene is TRBD2 (5 bases). Input material: a population of CD138-negative cells sorted from bone marrow. CDR3 nucleotide sequence: TGTGCCAGCAGTGGAAGCGGCGTTAGCACAGATACGCAGTATTTT. Encoded protein: CASSGSGVSTDTQYF.